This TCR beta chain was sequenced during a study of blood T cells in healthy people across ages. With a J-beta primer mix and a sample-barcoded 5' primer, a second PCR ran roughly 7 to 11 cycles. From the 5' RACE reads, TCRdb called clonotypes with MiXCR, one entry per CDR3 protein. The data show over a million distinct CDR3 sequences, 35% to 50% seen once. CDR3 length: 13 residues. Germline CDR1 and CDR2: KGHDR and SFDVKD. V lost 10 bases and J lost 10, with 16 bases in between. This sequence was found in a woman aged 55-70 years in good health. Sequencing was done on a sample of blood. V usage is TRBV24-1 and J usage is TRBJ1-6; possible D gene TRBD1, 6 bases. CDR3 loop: CATSRGRYSPLHF. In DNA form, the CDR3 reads TGTGCCACGAGCAGGGGCCGGTACTCACCCCTCCACTTT.